Below are 20 T cell receptor beta chains sequenced from a single sample in a study of blood T cell repertoires in COVID-19. TCRdb keeps only in-frame clones here, not all; method: immunoSEQ multiplex PCR. The sample has fewer than 35,000 clones, about 89% seen once. Sequencing was done on a sample of peripheral blood. These receptors all come from a man aged 70 or older with active COVID-19.

The rearrangement uses TRBV10-3 and TRBJ1-5; unclear D gene. The ends were cut back, 2 bases at V and 4 bases at J, with 12 bases in the middle. Germline V gene lookup returns CDR1 ENHRY and CDR2 SYGVKD. This CDR3 contains 15 residues. The CDR3 region is CAISEGREGNQPQHF. CDR3 DNA: TGTGCCATCAGTGAGGGGAGGGAAGGGAATCAGCCCCAGCATTTT.

This chain links TRBV28 with TRBJ2-1; 10 nucleotides line up with TRBD2. Looked up from germline, CDR1 is MDHEN and CDR2 is SYDVKM. This CDR3 comprises 14 residues. Trimming cost V 6 bases and J 7 bases; bases outside gene matches: 6. CDR3 loop: CASRSGGAGNEQFF. The CDR3, as DNA: TGTGCCAGCAGGAGCGGGGGGGCCGGGAATGAGCAGTTCTTC.

CDR3: CASSLNQINEQFF. CDR3 nucleotides: TGTGCCAGCAGCTTAAACCAGATTAATGAGCAGTTCTTC. This chain uses TRBV7-3 with TRBJ2-1; no reliable D call. Germline V CDR1 and CDR2: SGHTA, FQGTGA. V was shortened by 1 base and J by 7 bases, with 8 bases between the two germline ends. The CDR3 length is 13 residues. Supplemented by reference TRBV7-3 and TRBJ2-1, the full variable domain reads GAGVSQTPSNKVTEKGKYVELRCDPISGHTALYWYRQSLGQGPEFLIYFQGTGAADDSGLPNDRFFAVRPEGSVSTLKIQRTERGDSAVYLCASSLNQINEQFFGPGTRLTVL.

The rearrangement uses TRBV13 and TRBJ1-3; possibly TRBD1 for D (6 bases). Trimming cost V 1 base and J 0 bases, with 16 bases left between them. The CDR3 totals 18 residues. Germline-derived CDR1 and CDR2 are PRHDT and FYEKMQ (reference sequence). CDR3 DNA sequence: TGTGCCAGCAGCTTAGCCCAATTAGACAGGCGCTCTGGAAACACCATATATTTT. The encoded protein is CASSLAQLDRRSGNTIYF.

V is TRBV10-3 and J is TRBJ1-1, with D possibly matching TRBD1 (5 bases). Germline assignment: CDR1 ENHRY and CDR2 SYGVKD. Trimming shortened V by 7 bases and J by 0 bases, and 9 bases separated the two germline ends. This CDR3 spans 13 amino acids. CDR3 region: CAINGGVNTEAFF. The CDR3 DNA is TGTGCCATCAATGGGGGGGTGAACACTGAAGCTTTCTTT.

A remark on this clone: At one end the junction does not follow the germline gene, possibly because of a read error. The rearrangement uses TRBV7-7 and TRBJ2-5, with TRBD2 matching 12 bases. The length of the CDR3 is 16 residues. Germline CDR1 is SSHAT and CDR2 is FNYEAQ (reference sequence). The DNA for the CDR3 is TGTGCTAGCAGCCCTCTCACTAGCGGGGGGACTGAGACCCAGTACTTC. Residues: CASSPLTSGGTETQYF.

The chain links TRBV4-1 to TRBJ2-7; 9 bases line up with TRBD2. Germline CDR1 and CDR2: MGHRA and YSYEKL. The V segment lost 5 bases and the J segment 6 bases; nucleotides outside the gene matches: 11. This CDR3 is built from 15 residues. The CDR3 coding sequence is TGCGCCAGCAGCACCCGGGGGACTAGCCAATCCGAGCAGTACTTC. This gives the protein CASSTRGTSQSEQYF.

The chain employs TRBV11-2 and TRBJ1-4; 7 nucleotides align to TRBD1. This CDR3 spans 16 amino acids. Looked up from germline, CDR1 is SGHAT and CDR2 is FQNNGV. Trimming took 4 bases from V and 0 from J; bases not matched to a gene: 5. CDR3 residues: CASSYYRGTTNEKLFF. In DNA form, the CDR3 reads TGTGCCAGCAGCTACTACAGGGGAACAACTAATGAAAAACTGTTTTTT. Using reference TRBV11-2 and TRBJ1-4 for the parts outside the CDR3, the full variable domain is EAGVAQSPRYKIIEKRQSVAFWCNPISGHATLYWYQQILGQGPKLLIQFQNNGVVDDSQLPKDRFSAERLKGVDSTLKIQPAKLEDSAVYLCASSYYRGTTNEKLFFGSGTQLSVL.

This chain joins TRBV6-5 and TRBJ1-2; D is possibly TRBD1 (5 bases). The germline V and J ends were trimmed by 6 bases and 6 bases, with 17 bases remaining between them. Germline V gives CDR1 MNHEY, CDR2 SVGAGI. The CDR3 is 14 amino acids. CDR3 sequence (DNA): TGTGCCAGCAGCCCGTCTTGGGGCGGGGATGGCTACACCTTC. Encoded protein: CASSPSWGGDGYTF.

This chain links TRBV5-1 with TRBJ1-1; 7 nucleotides line up with TRBD1. V lost 3 bases to trimming and J lost 1 base; unmatched junction nucleotides: 6. The CDR3 totals 15 residues. CDR1 and CDR2 from the germline V gene are SGHRS and YFSETQ. CDR3: CASSWGQLRNTEAFF. The CDR3, as DNA: TGCGCCAGCAGCTGGGGACAGTTGAGGAACACTGAAGCTTTCTTT. Full variable domain (remainder filled in from reference TRBV5-1 and TRBJ1-1): KAGVTQTPRYLIKTRGQQVTLSCSPISGHRSVSWYQQTPGQGLQFLFEYFSETQRNKGNFPGRFSGRQFSNSRSEMNVSTLELGDSALYLCASSWGQLRNTEAFFGQGTRLTVV.

This clone is medium-sized (0.01 to 0.1%) within its sample. The chain combines TRBV7-9 with TRBJ2-5; D is possibly TRBD1 (6 bases). Germline CDR1 reads SEHNR; CDR2 reads FQNEAQ (reference sequence). Trimming pared 4 bases from V and 4 bases from J, leaving 16 bases between. This CDR3 is 15 amino acids long. The CDR3 region is CASSSPQGPGETQYF. DNA for the CDR3: TGTGCCAGCAGCTCCCCACAGGGTCCCGGAGAGACCCAGTACTTC.

The count of this clone is one. The gene calls are TRBV18 and TRBJ2-5, with TRBD2 matching 12 bases. Per the germline V gene, CDR1 is KGHSH and CDR2 is LQKENI. Trimming cost V 3 bases and J 2 bases; bases outside gene matches: 10. The CDR3 totals 18 residues. The CDR3 sequence is CASSPPLAGGIHQETQYF. CDR3 coding DNA: TGTGCCAGCTCACCTCCACTAGCGGGGGGCATCCATCAAGAGACCCAGTACTTC.

This clone has only one observation. The chain couples TRBV5-6 to TRBJ2-7; D remains ambiguous. V lost 4 bases to trimming and J lost 3 bases, with 5 bases between them. Germline values: CDR1 SGHDT, CDR2 YYEEEE. There are 11 residues in the CDR3. The CDR3 reads CASSRSYEQYF. CDR3 sequence (DNA): TGTGCCAGCAGCCGGAGCTACGAGCAGTACTTC.

The rearrangement uses TRBV27 and TRBJ1-3, with TRBD1 identical over 9 bases. Germline-derived CDR1 and CDR2 are MNHEY and SMNVEV (reference sequence). V gave up 6 bases and J gave up 8 bases; unmatched junction bases: 11. CDR3 size: 15 residues. CDR3 in DNA: TGTGCCAGCAGGCTAACAGGGGGCGTATTTGACACCATATATTTT. Protein product: CASRLTGGVFDTIYF.

The CDR3, as DNA: TGTGCCAGCGGGGCCCCGGGAGGAGGGGGCGAGCAGTACTTC. Protein: CASGAPGGGGEQYF. J is TRBJ2-7 and V is TRBV2; a weak D match, TRBD2 (7 bases). The germline CDR1 and CDR2 sequences are SNHLY and FYNNEI. The CDR3 runs to 14 residues. Trimming cost V 8 bases and J 6 bases, with 20 bases left between them.

Details on this clone: An end of the junction does not agree with germline; a read error may underlie this. At the DNA level, this CDR3 is encoded by other sequences in the same sample as well. The chain links TRBV12-3 or TRBV12-4 to TRBJ1-1; no clear D. The CDR3 consists of 13 residues. The CDR3 coding sequence is TGTGCCAGCAGTTTAAATTCGGACGGGAAAGCCTTCTTT. This translates into CASSLNSDGKAFF.

The chain couples TRBV5-1 to TRBJ2-1; a weak D match, TRBD2 (7 bases). Trimming pared 0 bases from V and 2 bases from J, leaving 9 bases between. The CDR3 loop spans 15 amino acids. Germline V lookup: CDR1 SGHRS, CDR2 YFSETQ. The CDR3 nucleotides read TGCGCCAGCAGCTTGGGGGGGGGCACCTACAATGAGCAGTTCTTC. This translates into CASSLGGGTYNEQFF.

On this clone: The junction differs from germline at one of its ends, possibly a read error. The chain carries TRBV11-1 and TRBJ1-2, with D possibly being TRBD1 (6 bases). CDR1 and CDR2 (germline): SGHAT, FQDESV (reference sequence). The CDR3 is 14 amino acids. CDR3 residues: CASAEMGASLVVAF. The CDR3 nucleotides read TGTGCCAGCGCCGAGATGGGGGCCTCCCTGGTGGTCGCCTTC.

This chain joins TRBV9 and TRBJ1-1; 7 bases map to TRBD1. From germline, CDR1 is SGDLS and CDR2 YYNGEE. The V segment lost 0 bases and the J segment 5 bases; nucleotides outside the gene matches: 4. The CDR3 runs to 14 residues. The CDR3 spells CASSVVEGATEAFF. Here the CDR3 DNA reads TGTGCCAGCAGCGTAGTTGAGGGGGCAACTGAAGCTTTCTTT.

The chain carries TRBV18 and TRBJ2-2, with D maybe TRBD2 (6 bases). Per the germline V gene, CDR1 is KGHSH and CDR2 is LQKENI. This CDR3 is built from 16 residues. V was shortened by 2 bases and J by 2 bases, with 12 bases between the two germline ends. The CDR3, as DNA: TGTGCCAGCTCACCAAGGAGGGGAGGTAACACCGGGGAGCTGTTTTTT. It is translated as CASSPRRGGNTGELFF. The full variable domain, with the rest looked up from reference TRBV18 and TRBJ2-2, is NAGVMQNPRHLVRRRGQEARLRCSPMKGHSHVYWYRQLPEEGLKFMVYLQKENIIDESGMPKERFSAEFPKEGPSILRIQQVVRGDSAAYFCASSPRRGGNTGELFFGEGSRLTVL.